The rows below give T cell receptor beta chains drawn from one sample of a study of OX40 agonist ivuxolimab in advanced cancers. The assay was immunoSEQ multiplex PCR, and TCRdb's table has in-frame clones only and misses some. The sample yields about 35,000 clones, 92% seen once. The sequences come from CD4+ or CD8+ T cells sorted from blood, collected in a trial of the OX40 agonist ivuxolimab. These receptors were taken from an adult with an advanced solid tumor such as melanoma, head and neck, liver or kidney cancer. Each CDR3 is given with its conserved first and last residue. Each record gives: J gene, V gene, D gene, clone size, CDR3 DNA, CDR3 protein. A D gene is named only where the DNA matches it firmly. Clone size appears in some rows only: once, few, many, or a class for an expanded clone.

J: TRBJ2-7
V: TRBV28
D: -
size: -
DNA: TGTGCCAGCCTTGGGTCCAACTACGAGCAGTACTTC
CDR3: CASLGSNYEQYF

J: TRBJ1-1
V: TRBV6-6
D: -
size: once
DNA: TGTGCCAGCAGTTACGATGAGGGGGACACTGAAGCTTTCTTT
CDR3: CASSYDEGDTEAFF

J: TRBJ2-5
V: TRBV7-8
D: TRBD1
size: -
DNA: TGTGCCAGCAGCTCAGGGACAGGAATCCAAGAGACCCAGTACTTC
CDR3: CASSSGTGIQETQYF

J: TRBJ1-2
V: TRBV10-2
D: -
size: -
DNA: TGCGCCAGCAGTGAGTCCGGGAACCACCCAGGACCCTGGCTATATGGCTACACCTTC
CDR3: CASSESGNHPGPWLYGYTF

J: TRBJ1-1
V: TRBV7-2
D: -
size: -
DNA: TGTGCCAGCAGCTTAGGGACGGTGAACACTGAAGCTTTCTTT
CDR3: CASSLGTVNTEAFF

J: TRBJ1-3
V: TRBV11-1
D: TRBD1
size: -
DNA: TGTGCCAGCAGCAGGACAGGGACTGGAAACACCATATATTTT
CDR3: CASSRTGTGNTIYF

J: TRBJ2-3
V: TRBV9
D: TRBD2
size: -
DNA: TGTGCCAGCAGCGCCCCGACTAGCGGGAGTCAAGATACGCAGTATTTT
CDR3: CASSAPTSGSQDTQYF

J: TRBJ1-1
V: TRBV4-1
D: -
size: -
DNA: TGCGCCAGCAGCCAAGGTGCGCGGATGGCTTTCTTT
CDR3: CASSQGARMAFF

J: TRBJ2-7
V: TRBV27
D: TRBD2
size: -
DNA: TGTGCCAGCAGTTTGGCTAGCGGCTCCTACGAGCAGTACTTC
CDR3: CASSLASGSYEQYF

J: TRBJ2-7
V: TRBV28
D: -
size: once
DNA: TGTGCCAGCAGTTTCGCCGGGACTGACTACGAGCAGTACTTC
CDR3: CASSFAGTDYEQYF

J: TRBJ1-1
V: TRBV12-5
D: -
size: -
DNA: TGTGCTAGTGGTTTTTACGTCCACAGGGACAAAGGGGACACTGAAGCTTTCTTT
CDR3: CASGFYVHRDKGDTEAFF

J: TRBJ1-5
V: TRBV19
D: -
size: -
DNA: TGTGCCAGTAGTATAGGTAATCAGCCCCAGCATTTT
CDR3: CASSIGNQPQHF

J: TRBJ1-5
V: TRBV19
D: TRBD1
size: -
DNA: TGTGCCAGTAGTATGGAGGGGGCAGGACAGCCCCAGCATTTT
CDR3: CASSMEGAGQPQHF

J: TRBJ2-7
V: TRBV30
D: -
size: few
DNA: TGTGCCTGGAATCCTCATAGTTCCTACGAGCAGTACTTC
CDR3: CAWNPHSSYEQYF

J: TRBJ2-7
V: TRBV6-5
D: -
size: -
DNA: TGTGCCAGCAGTACCGGAGGGCCCAACGAGCAGTACTTC
CDR3: CASSTGGPNEQYF

J: TRBJ2-7
V: TRBV4-1
D: TRBD2
size: -
DNA: TGCGCCAGCAGCCAACGGGGGGAGGGGTTGGGCGAGCAGTACTTC
CDR3: CASSQRGEGLGEQYF

J: TRBJ1-6
V: TRBV10-3
D: TRBD1
size: once
DNA: TGTGCCATCAGGCAGGGGGGTAATTCACCCCTCCACTTT
CDR3: CAIRQGGNSPLHF